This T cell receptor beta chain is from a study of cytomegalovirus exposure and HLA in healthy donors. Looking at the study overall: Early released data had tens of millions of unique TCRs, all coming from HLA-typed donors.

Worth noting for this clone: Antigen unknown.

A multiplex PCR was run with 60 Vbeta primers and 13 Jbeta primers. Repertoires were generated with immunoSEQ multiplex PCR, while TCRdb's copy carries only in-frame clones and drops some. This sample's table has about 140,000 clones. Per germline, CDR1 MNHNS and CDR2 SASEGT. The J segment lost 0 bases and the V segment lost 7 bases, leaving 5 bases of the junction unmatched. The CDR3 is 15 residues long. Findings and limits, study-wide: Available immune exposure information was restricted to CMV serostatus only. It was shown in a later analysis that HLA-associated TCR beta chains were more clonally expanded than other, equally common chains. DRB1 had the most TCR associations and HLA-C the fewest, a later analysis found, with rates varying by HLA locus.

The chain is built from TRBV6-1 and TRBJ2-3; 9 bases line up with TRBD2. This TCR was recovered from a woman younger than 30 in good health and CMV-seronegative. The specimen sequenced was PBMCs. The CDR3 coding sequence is TGTGCCAGCAAGAGGGCGGGAGGGAGCACAGATACGCAGTATTTT. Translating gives CASKRAGGSTDTQYF.